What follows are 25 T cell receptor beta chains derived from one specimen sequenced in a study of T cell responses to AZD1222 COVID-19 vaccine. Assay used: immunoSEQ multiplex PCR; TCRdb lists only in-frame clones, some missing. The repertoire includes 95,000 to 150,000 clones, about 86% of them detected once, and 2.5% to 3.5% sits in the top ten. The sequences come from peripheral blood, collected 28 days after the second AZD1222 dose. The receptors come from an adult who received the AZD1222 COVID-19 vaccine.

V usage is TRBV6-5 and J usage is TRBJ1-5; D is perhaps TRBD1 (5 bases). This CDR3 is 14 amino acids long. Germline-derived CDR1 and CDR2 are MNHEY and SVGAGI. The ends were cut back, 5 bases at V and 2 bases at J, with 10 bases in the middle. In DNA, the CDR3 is TGTGCCAGCAGTCCCGCAGGGCGCAATCAGCCCCAGCATTTT. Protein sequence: CASSPAGRNQPQHF.

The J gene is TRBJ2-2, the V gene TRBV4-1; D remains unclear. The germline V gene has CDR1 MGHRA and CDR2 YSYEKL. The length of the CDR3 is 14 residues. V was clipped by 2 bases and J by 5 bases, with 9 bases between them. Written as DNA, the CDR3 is TGCGCCAGCAGCCAACAAGGAAAAACCGGGGAGCTGTTTTTT. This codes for CASSQQGKTGELFF.

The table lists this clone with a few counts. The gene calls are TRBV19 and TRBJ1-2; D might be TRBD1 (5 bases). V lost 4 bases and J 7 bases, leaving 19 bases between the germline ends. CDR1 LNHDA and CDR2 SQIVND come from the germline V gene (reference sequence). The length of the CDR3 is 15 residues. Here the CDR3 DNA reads TGTGCCAGTAGTAGAACCGGGACGTTGAGTGGTGGCTACACCTTC. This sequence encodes CASSRTGTLSGGYTF.

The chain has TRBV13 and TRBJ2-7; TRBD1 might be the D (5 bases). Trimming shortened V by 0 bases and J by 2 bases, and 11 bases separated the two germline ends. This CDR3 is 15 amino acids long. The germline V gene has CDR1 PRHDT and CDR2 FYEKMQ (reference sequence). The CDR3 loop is CASSLGGRRTYEQYF. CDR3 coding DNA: TGTGCCAGCAGCTTAGGGGGGCGGAGAACCTACGAGCAGTACTTC. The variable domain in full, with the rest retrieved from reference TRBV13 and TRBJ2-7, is AAGVIQSPRHLIKEKRETATLKCYPIPRHDTVYWYQQGPGQDPQFLISFYEKMQSDKGSIPDRFSAQQFSDYHSELNMSSLELGDSALYFCASSLGGRRTYEQYFGPGTRLTVT.

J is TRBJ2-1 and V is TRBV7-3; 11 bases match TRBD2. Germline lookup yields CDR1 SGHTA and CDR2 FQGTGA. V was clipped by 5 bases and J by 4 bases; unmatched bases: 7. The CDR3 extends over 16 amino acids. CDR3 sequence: CASSPIAGGRYNEQFF. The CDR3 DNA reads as TGTGCCAGCAGCCCAATAGCGGGGGGGCGTTACAATGAGCAGTTCTTC. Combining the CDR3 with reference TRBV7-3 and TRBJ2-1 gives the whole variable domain GAGVSQTPSNKVTEKGKYVELRCDPISGHTALYWYRQSLGQGPEFLIYFQGTGAADDSGLPNDRFFAVRPEGSVSTLKIQRTERGDSAVYLCASSPIAGGRYNEQFFGPGTRLTVL.

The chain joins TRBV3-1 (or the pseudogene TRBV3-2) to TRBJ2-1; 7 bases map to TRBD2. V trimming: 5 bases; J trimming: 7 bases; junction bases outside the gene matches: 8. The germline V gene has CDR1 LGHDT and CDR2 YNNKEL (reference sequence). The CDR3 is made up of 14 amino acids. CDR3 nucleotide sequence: TGTGCCAGCAGCAAACGAGCGGGGAATAATGAGCAGTTCTTC. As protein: CASSKRAGNNEQFF.

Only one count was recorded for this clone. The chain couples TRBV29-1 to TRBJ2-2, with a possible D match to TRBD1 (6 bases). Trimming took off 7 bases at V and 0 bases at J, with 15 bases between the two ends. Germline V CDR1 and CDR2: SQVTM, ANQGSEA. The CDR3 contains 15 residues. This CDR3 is CSGSVGGPNTGELFF. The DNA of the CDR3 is TGCAGCGGGTCGGTTGGGGGCCCGAACACCGGGGAGCTGTTTTTT.

The DNA for the CDR3 is TGTGCCAGCAGTCCACTGGGACAGGATAGAAACACCATATATTTT. Protein product: CASSPLGQDRNTIYF. This chain links TRBV6-5 with TRBJ1-3; TRBD1 matches at 8 bases. The CDR3 is 15 amino acids. Germline CDR1 MNHEY, CDR2 SVGAGI. Unmatched junction bases numbered 8, after V lost 5 bases and J lost 5 bases.

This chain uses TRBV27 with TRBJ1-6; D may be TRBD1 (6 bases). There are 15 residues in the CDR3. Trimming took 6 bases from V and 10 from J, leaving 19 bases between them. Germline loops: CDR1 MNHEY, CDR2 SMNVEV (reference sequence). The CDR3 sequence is CASRSGTRGVSPLHF. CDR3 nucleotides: TGTGCCAGCAGGAGCGGGACACGGGGAGTATCACCCCTCCACTTT.

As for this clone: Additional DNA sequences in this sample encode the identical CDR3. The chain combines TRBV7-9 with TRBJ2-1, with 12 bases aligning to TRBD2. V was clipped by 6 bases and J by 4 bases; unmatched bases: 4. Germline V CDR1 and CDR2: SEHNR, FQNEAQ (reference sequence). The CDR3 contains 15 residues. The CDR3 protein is CASSLLAGGYNEQFF. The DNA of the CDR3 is TGTGCCAGCAGTCTTCTAGCGGGGGGGTACAATGAGCAGTTCTTC.

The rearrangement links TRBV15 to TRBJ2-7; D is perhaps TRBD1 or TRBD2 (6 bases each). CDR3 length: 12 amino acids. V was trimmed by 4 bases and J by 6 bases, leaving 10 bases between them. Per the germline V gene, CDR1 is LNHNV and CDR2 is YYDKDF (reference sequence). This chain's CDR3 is CATSKGGGEQYF. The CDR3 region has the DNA TGTGCCACCAGCAAGGGGGGAGGCGAGCAGTACTTC.

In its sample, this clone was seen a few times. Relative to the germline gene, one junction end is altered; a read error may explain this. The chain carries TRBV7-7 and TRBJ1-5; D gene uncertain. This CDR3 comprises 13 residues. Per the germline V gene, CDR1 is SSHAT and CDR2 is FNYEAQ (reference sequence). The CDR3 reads CASSPGPGQPQHF. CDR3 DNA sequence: TGTGCTAGCAGCCCTGGGCCGGGTCAGCCCCAGCATTTT.

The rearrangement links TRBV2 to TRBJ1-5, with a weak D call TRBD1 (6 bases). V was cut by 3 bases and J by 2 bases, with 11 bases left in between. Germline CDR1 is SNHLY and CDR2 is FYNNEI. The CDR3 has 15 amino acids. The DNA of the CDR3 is TGTGCCAGCAGTGATGGGGGCGTCGGCAATCAGCCCCAGCATTTT. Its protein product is CASSDGGVGNQPQHF.

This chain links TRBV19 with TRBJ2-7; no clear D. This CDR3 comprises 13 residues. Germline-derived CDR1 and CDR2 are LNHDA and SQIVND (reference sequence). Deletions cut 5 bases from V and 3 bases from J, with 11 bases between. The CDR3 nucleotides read TGTGCCAGTAGTGCATTCGTTGGCTACGAGCAGTACTTC. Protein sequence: CASSAFVGYEQYF.

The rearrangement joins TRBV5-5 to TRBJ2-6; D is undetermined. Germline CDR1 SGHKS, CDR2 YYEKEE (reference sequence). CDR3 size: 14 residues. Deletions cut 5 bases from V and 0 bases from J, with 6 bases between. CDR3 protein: CASSSASGANVLTF. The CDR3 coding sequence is TGTGCCAGCAGTTCAGCCTCTGGGGCCAACGTCCTGACTTTC.

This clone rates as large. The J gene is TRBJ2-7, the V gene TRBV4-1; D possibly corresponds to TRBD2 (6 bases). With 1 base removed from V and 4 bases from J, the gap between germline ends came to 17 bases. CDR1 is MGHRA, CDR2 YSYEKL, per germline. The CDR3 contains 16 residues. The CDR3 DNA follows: TGCGCCAGCAGCCAAGTGTTCGCGGGGTGGGGTTACGAGCAGTACTTC. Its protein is CASSQVFAGWGYEQYF.

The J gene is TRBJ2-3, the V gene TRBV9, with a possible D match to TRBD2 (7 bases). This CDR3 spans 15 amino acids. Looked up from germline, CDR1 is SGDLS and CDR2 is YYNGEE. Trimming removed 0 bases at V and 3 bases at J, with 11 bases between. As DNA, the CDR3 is TGTGCCAGCAGCGTAGGGGGGGGCAGGACAGATACGCAGTATTTT. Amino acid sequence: CASSVGGGRTDTQYF.

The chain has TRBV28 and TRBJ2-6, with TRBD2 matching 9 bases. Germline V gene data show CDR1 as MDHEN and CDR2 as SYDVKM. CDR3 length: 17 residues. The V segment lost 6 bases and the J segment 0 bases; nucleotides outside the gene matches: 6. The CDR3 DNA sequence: TGTGCCAGCAGGTCTAGCGGGGTCAGCTCTGGGGCCAACGTCCTGACTTTC. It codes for CASRSSGVSSGANVLTF.

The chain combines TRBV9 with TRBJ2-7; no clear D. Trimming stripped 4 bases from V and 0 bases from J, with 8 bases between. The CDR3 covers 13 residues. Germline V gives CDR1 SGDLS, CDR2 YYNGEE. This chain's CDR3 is CASSPPSSYEQYF. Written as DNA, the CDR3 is TGTGCCAGCAGCCCTCCCAGCTCCTACGAGCAGTACTTC.

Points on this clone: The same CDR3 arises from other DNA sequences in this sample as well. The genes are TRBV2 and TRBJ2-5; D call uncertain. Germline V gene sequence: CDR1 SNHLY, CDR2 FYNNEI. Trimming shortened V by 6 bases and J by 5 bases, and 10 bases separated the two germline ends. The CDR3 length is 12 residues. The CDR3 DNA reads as TGTGCCAGCAGGGTGGCTGGGGAGACCCAGTACTTC. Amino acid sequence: CASRVAGETQYF.

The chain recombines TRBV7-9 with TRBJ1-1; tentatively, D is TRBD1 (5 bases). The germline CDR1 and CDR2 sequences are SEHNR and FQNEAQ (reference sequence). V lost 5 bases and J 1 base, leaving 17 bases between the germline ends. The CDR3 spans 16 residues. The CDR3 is CASSTSGGVKNTEAFF. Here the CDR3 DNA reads TGTGCCAGCAGCACCTCGGGAGGGGTCAAGAACACTGAAGCTTTCTTT.

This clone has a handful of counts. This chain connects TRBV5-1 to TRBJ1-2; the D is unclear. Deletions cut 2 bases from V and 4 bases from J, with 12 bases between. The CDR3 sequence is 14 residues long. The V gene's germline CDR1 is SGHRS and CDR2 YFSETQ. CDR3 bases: TGCGCCAGCAGCTTAAGTAGTGGCTCCTATGGCTACACCTTC. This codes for CASSLSSGSYGYTF.

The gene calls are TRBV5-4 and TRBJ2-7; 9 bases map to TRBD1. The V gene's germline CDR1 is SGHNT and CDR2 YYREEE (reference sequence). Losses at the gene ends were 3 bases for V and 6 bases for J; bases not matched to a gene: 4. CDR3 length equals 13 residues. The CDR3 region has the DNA TGTGCCAGCAGCTCCACAGGGGGCGGCGAGCAGTACTTC. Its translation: CASSSTGGGEQYF.

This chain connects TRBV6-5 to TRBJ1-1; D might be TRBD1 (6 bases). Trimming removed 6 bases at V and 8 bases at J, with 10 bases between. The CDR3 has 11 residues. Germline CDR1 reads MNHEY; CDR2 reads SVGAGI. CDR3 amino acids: CASRLQGEAFF. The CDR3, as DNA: TGTGCCAGCAGACTACAGGGAGAAGCTTTCTTT.

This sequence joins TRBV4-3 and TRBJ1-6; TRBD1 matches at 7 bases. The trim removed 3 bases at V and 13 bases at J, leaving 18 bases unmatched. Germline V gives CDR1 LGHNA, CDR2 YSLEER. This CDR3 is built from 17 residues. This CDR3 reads CASSQATTGDKNAPLHF. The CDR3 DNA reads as TGCGCCAGCAGCCAGGCCACCACAGGGGACAAAAATGCGCCCCTCCACTTT.